The entry below gives a single T cell receptor beta chain sequence along with its context. The antigen it recognizes is unknown. These data are taken from a study of cytomegalovirus exposure and HLA in healthy donors (TCRdb year 2017). In terms of the full investigation: An earlier analysis of a few hundred of the donors reported 276 Gb of sequence data and roughly 120 million unique TCR beta sequences obtained from approximately 180 million T cells. To study patterns of TCR occurrence, a later analysis re-analyzed previously published TCR beta repertoires from just over 650 donors and added high-resolution HLA genotyping. About 300 gigabases of sequencing data and tens of millions of unique TCR sequences were included in an early release covering several hundred HLA-typed donors. In a later genetic analysis, genome-wide SNP genotypes for about 65% of the roughly 700 donors were used, and that subset was treated as a discovery cohort. Every discovery cohort repertoire had been produced on one sequencing platform. Along with the approximately 670-subject first cohort, a separate validation cohort of more than 90 different subjects was used. Class I and class II HLA loci were covered by the typing at four-digit resolution. Typing coverage differed by locus: A, B, C, DRB1 and DQB1 were typed in about 629-630 donors, DQA1 in roughly 510, DPA1 in around 600, and DPB1 in 450 to 480. A handful of DR-DQ haplotypes were treated as single units for association and clustering because of strong linkage in the cohort. The study combined high-throughput TCR immunosequencing, statistical association of individual TCRs with disease status, and machine learning to predict cytomegalovirus infection status. The study aimed to test whether signatures of past pathogen exposure could be identified by cataloging public T cell receptors. The genetic ancestry cluster associated with self-reported Caucasian donors included about four fifths of the 350 to 500 genotyped donors. The study used immunosequencing to profile the T cell repertoires of 670 or so subjects and linked those repertoires to cytomegalovirus serostatus. An earlier analysis of nearly 600 of the donors applied high-throughput TCR beta sequencing to assess whether each TCR beta V gene segment acted as functional or pseudogenic. Donor age, sex, ethnicity and CMV serostatus were collected together with the repertoire data. Rather than using new phenotypic data, the later analysis identified candidate immune exposures from TCR beta sequences and from how often those sequences occurred across donors. Across around 400 genotyped donors of the cohort, an average of about 240,000 unique TCR beta nucleotide sequences per donor were sequenced, and around 20% of those sequences were non-productive.

The cohort was made up of roughly 670 healthy bone marrow donors. At the time of sampling, every cohort member was nominally healthy, though immune exposures that went unrecorded were likely present. The donor tested CMV seronegative and was one of the 352 seronegative cohort members. A peripheral blood sample was collected from each donor, and TCR beta sequencing was performed on peripheral blood mononuclear cells. Genomic DNA was extracted from the blood cell samples with the Qiagen DNeasy Blood Extraction Kit. The germline V gene encodes CDR1 LGHNA and CDR2 YSLEER. The CDR3 holds 13 amino acids from the cysteine to the phenylalanine. Only the CDR3 portion is preserved as DNA: 39 bases, with reading frame beginning at the first base. V and J are truncated by 4 bases and 7 bases respectively, leaving an intervening sequence of 11 bases. What the study reported, not specific to this receptor: Some IMGT-functional V segments, including TRBV6-2 and TRBV6-3, could not be told apart with the 87-base-pair reads, so those segments were excluded. At a false discovery rate of 0.05, a later analysis linked under 20,000 TCR beta sequences to specific HLA alleles. Because HLA typing was unavailable for some donors at each locus, only the typed subset was used in association tests. Most TCR sequences were seen in very few donors, while some public TCRs were found in many individuals. In a later analysis, HLA-associated TCR beta chains were found to be more clonally expanded and to have lower generation probabilities than equally common non-associated chains. An earlier analysis of 587 of the donors showed that most TCR beta V segments appeared in productive rearrangements either about 87% or about 30% of the time, which broadly matched IMGT annotations. In both the original and validation cohorts, the classifier was reported to diagnose cytomegalovirus status with high specificity and sensitivity. In a later analysis, the rate of TCR association differed among HLA loci, with DRB1 alleles having the most associated TCRs and HLA-C alleles having the fewest. Correlated functional status among segregating V segments might reflect linkage disequilibrium, but an unknown experimental factor could not be ruled out. It was suggested by the authors that the approach could potentially be generalized to other disease states and immunological phenotypes. Strong co-occurrence of HLA alleles, especially DR and DQ, made assigning TCR associations to individual alleles difficult. Three of the identified cytomegalovirus-associated TCR beta chains were confirmed in vitro to be specific for cytomegalovirus antigens. A total of around 150 TCR beta chains were listed by the study as associated with cytomegalovirus. According to a later analysis, parvovirus B19, influenza, CMV and Epstein-Barr virus appeared linked to several top co-occurrence clusters. A later analysis found that most CMV-associated TCR beta chains appeared HLA-restricted, with HLA associations seemingly driven largely by CMV exposure. For the cohort, immune exposure information was limited to CMV serostatus. In a later genetic analysis, fewer N-insertions in productive TCRs were reported among donors in an Asian-associated ancestry cluster than the roughly 670-donor mean. A later genetic analysis associated a missense DCLRE1C variant with V-gene and J-gene trimming of TCR beta chains, and an independent cohort replicated the association. The sequencing pipeline was judged likely to have produced a cluster of highly shared sequence variants as a technical artifact. In this cohort, only TCR beta chains were sequenced, and detectable features were limited by the absence of alpha or paired-chain data. A further reported finding was that TCR beta sequences accurately predicted the HLA-A and HLA-B alleles for most subjects in the first cohort. Presence/absence analyses assumed roughly uniform sequencing depth across donors, an assumption that may not hold. About 15 rarely observed V segments, including chromosome 9 orphons, were excluded from the earlier analysis of some 590 of the donors because counts were too low.

The library relied on the immunoSEQ multiplex PCR assay. For the multiplex PCR, a mixture combining 60 forward primers for TCR Vbeta segments and 13 reverse primers for TCR Jbeta segments was used. The CDR3 region of rearranged TCR beta genes was amplified from genomic DNA with a multiplex PCR assay. Amplified TCR beta libraries were sequenced as 87-base-pair reads on the Illumina HiSeq System. The authors' pipeline ran thus. In a later analysis, tens of millions of unique TCR beta chains were counted across the approximately 640 repertoires, and roughly 10 million of these chains were shared by at least two donors. Raw reads were error-corrected and collapsed into unique sequences by a nearest-neighbor algorithm in which closely related sequences were merged to remove PCR and sequencing errors. CDR3 sequences were aligned to IMGT reference sequences to assign V, D and J gene segments. Each retained sequence needed at least a six-nucleotide match to both a V gene segment and a J gene segment. A rearrangement counted as productive if the CDR3 had no stop codons and remained in frame with V and J, and every other rearrangement counted as non-productive. Following IMGT convention, CDR3 was defined as the stretch from the second conserved V-encoded cysteine up to the conserved J-encoded phenylalanine. In an earlier analysis of around 540 of the donors, sequences lacking an unambiguous match to a single V gene segment were excluded. In an earlier analysis of 587 of the donors, V segments were called functional above 56.7% productive rearrangements and were called segregating when the between-donor standard deviation exceeded 5%. A statistical classification framework was developed to diagnose cytomegalovirus status using the catalog of TCR beta chain sequences. A later analysis assigned V and J genes by comparing TCR nucleotide sequences with IMGT/GENE-DB human TR gene sequences. A later analysis assigned CDR3 sequences and most-parsimonious VDJ recombination scenarios with the TCRdist pipeline. A later analysis defined each TCR beta chain by its CDR3 amino acid sequence plus V-gene family, and excluded reads lacking a unique V-gene family. In a later analysis, approximately 590 highly shared, low-generation-probability nucleotide sequences were removed to address suspected cross-contamination and a sequencing artifact. In a later analysis, a clonal expansion index for each public chain was calculated from normalized within-repertoire ranks of inferred template counts. A later analysis computed generation probabilities with a VDJ recombination model fitted to out-of-frame rearrangements, and checked the results against IGoR. In a later analysis, hypergeometric tests were used to score TCR-TCR, TCR-HLA and TCR-CMV co-occurrence, with a repertoire-size bias correction applied to TCR pairs. To estimate false discovery rates, a later analysis permuted the HLA or CMV assignments 20 times. A later analysis grouped co-occurring TCRs with DBSCAN, adding TCRdist sequence similarity when clustering within HLA-allele-positive subsets. Repertoires with fewer than 30,000 or more than 120,000 public chains were left out of co-occurrence clustering, as were about 5 repertoires with anomalous nucleotide sharing. In its TCRdb copy, this immuneACCESS table keeps in-frame sequences only and misses some clones. Where compared with another copy, unresolved V genes explain less than half of these, and the others have no known cause. V and J calls and clone size are copied from that table; D and trimming were computed from the DNA. This sample's records show 120,000 to 150,000 clones. Of the sample, roughly 1.6% is held by the ten largest clones.

The V gene is TRBV4-3 and the J gene is TRBJ2-1; the D gene is perhaps TRBD1, from 6 matching bases. The sequence was collected from a woman aged 50 to 60 in good health and CMV-seronegative. The sequenced material came from PBMCs. The nucleotide sequence is TGCGCCAGCAGCCTGTCACAGGGAAATGAGCAGTTCTTC. It specifies CASSLSQGNEQFF.